This TCR beta chain was identified in a study of T cell responses to AZD1222 COVID-19 vaccine. Study-level points and caveats: Baseline serostatus was positive in only six or seven AZD1222 recipients. Within unmutated variant regions lay the reported targets of nearly half of spike-specific TCRs. Clonal diversity was possibly underestimated; the donors were predominantly white British and more often female.

This CDR3 region has 15 residues. From germline, CDR1 is SGHDT and CDR2 YYEEEE. The ends were cut back, 1 base at V and 0 bases at J, with 10 bases in the middle. Remarks on this clone: Its specificity is unknown.

Some second doses came at about 4 weeks and others at about 12 weeks; these were pooled. The method was immunoSEQ multiplex PCR; TCRdb's version includes in-frame clones alone and lacks a portion of them. In the table there are under 150,000 clones, nearly 90% of which are singletons. This receptor was obtained from an adult who received the AZD1222 COVID-19 vaccine. The sample consisted of peripheral blood, taken 28 days after the second AZD1222 dose. This chain connects TRBV5-6 to TRBJ2-5; perhaps TRBD2 as D (6 bases). The CDR3 DNA reads TGTGCCAGCAGCTTGCGGCGGGGCGACCAAGAGACCCAGTACTTC. Amino acids: CASSLRRGDQETQYF.